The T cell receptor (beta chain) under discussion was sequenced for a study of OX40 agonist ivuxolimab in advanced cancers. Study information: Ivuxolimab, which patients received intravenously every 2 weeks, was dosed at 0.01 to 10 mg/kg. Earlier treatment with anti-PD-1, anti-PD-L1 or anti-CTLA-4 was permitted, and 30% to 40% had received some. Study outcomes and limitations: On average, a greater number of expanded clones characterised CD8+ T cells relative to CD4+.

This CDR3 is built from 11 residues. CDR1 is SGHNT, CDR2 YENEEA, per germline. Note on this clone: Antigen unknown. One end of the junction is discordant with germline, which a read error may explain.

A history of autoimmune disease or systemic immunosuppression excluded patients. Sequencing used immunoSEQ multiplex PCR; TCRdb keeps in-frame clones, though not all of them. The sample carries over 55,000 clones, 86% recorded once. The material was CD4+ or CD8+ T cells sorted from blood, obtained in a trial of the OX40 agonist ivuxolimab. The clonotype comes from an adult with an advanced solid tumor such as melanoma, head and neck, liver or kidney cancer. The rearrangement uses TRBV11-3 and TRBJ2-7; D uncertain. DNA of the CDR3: TGTGCCAGCAGCTTACGTTCGGAGCTGAGCTTC. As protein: CASSLRSELSF.